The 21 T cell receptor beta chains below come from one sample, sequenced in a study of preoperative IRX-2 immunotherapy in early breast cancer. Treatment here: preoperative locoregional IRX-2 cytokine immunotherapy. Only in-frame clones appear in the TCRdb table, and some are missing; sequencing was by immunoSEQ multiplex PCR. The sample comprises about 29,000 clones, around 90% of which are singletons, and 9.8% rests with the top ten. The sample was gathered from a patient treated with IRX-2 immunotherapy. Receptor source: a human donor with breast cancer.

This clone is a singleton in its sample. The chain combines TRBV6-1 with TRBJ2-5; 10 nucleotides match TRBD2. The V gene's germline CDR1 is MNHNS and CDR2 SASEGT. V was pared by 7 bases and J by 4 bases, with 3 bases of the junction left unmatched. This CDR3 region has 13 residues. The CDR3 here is CASKLAGTETQYF. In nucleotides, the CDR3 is TGTGCCAGCAAACTAGCGGGAACAGAGACCCAGTACTTC.

This chain's CDR3 is CAWSKGAGAQETQYF. The DNA of the CDR3 is TGTGCCTGGAGTAAGGGTGCGGGGGCCCAAGAGACCCAGTACTTC. The chain uses TRBV30 and TRBJ2-5, with a tentative D call TRBD2 (7 bases). The V and J ends lost 2 bases and 1 base respectively, with 14 bases between them. Germline CDR1 reads GTSNPN; CDR2 reads SVGIG (reference sequence). This CDR3 spans 15 amino acids.

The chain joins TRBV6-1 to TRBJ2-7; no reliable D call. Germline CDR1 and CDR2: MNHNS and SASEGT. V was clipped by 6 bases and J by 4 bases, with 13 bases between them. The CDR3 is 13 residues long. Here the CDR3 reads CASRDADLYEQYF. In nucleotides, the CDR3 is TGTGCCAGCAGGGACGCTGACTTGTACGAGCAGTACTTC.

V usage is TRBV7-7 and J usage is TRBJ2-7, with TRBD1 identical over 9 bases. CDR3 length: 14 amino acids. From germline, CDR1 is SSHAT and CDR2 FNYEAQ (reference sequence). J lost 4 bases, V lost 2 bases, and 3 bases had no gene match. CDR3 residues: CASSLRGTGYEQYF. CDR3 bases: TGTGCCAGCAGCTTAAGAGGGACAGGGTACGAGCAGTACTTC. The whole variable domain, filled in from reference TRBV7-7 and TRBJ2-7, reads GAGVSQSPRYKVTKRGQDVTLRCDPISSHATLYWYQQALGQGPEFLTYFNYEAQPDKSGLPSDRFSAERPEGSISTLTIQRTEQRDSAMYRCASSLRGTGYEQYFGPGTRLTVT.

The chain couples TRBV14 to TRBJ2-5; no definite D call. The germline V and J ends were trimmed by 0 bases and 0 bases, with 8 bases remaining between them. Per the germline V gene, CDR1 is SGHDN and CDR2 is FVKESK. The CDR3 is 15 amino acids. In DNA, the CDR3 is TGTGCCAGCAGCCAAGATTCGGTTAACCAAGAGACCCAGTACTTC. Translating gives CASSQDSVNQETQYF.

As DNA, the CDR3 is TGCAGCGTAGCGAGGGACAGGGTCCGGACTAGCGGGGGTTACAATGAGCAGTTCTTC. This translates into CSVARDRVRTSGGYNEQFF. J is TRBJ2-1 and V is TRBV29-1, with 13 nucleotides matching TRBD2. This CDR3 has 19 amino acids. With 6 bases clipped from V and 4 bases from J, the junction kept 18 bases outside the gene matches. CDR1 and CDR2 from the germline V gene are SQVTM and ANQGSEA.

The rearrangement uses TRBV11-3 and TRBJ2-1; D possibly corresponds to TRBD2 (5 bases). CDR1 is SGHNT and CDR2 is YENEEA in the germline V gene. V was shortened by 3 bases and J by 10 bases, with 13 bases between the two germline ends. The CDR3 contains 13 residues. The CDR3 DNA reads TGTGCCAGCAGCTTCCATATCGAGGGCGAGCAGTTCTTC. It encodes CASSFHIEGEQFF.

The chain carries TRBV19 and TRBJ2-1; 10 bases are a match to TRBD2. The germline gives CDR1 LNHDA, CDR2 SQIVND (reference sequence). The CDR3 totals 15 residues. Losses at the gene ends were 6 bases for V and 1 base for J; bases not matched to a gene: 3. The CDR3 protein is CASRPSGSSYNEQFF. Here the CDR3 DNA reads TGTGCCAGTAGACCTAGCGGGAGTTCCTACAATGAGCAGTTCTTC.

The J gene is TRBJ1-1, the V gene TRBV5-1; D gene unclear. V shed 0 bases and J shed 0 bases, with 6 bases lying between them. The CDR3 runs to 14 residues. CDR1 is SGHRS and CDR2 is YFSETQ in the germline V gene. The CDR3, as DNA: TGCGCCAGCAGCTTGGCCTCGATGAACACTGAAGCTTTCTTT. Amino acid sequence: CASSLASMNTEAFF. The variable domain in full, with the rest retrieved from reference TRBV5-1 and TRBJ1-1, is KAGVTQTPRYLIKTRGQQVTLSCSPISGHRSVSWYQQTPGQGLQFLFEYFSETQRNKGNFPGRFSGRQFSNSRSEMNVSTLELGDSALYLCASSLASMNTEAFFGQGTRLTVV.

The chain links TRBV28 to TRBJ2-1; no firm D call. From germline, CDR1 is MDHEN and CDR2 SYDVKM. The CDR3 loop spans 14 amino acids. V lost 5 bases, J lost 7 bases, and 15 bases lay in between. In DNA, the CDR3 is TGTGCCAGCAGTCCCCCAACTCTAGGGAATGAGCAGTTCTTC. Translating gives CASSPPTLGNEQFF.

CDR3 amino acids: CANRQFRSYEQYF. The CDR3, as DNA: TGTGCCAACAGACAGTTCCGCTCCTACGAGCAGTACTTC. The rearrangement joins TRBV27 to TRBJ2-7, with D possibly matching TRBD1 (5 bases). V lost 10 bases and J 0 bases, leaving 13 bases between the germline ends. CDR3 length: 13 residues. Germline V CDR1 and CDR2: MNHEY, SMNVEV (reference sequence).

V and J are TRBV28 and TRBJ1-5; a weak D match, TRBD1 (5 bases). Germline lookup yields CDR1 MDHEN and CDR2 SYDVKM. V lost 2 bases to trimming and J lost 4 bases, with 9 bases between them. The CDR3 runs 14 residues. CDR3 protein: CASSLKGWNQPQHF. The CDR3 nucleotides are TGTGCCAGCAGTTTAAAGGGGTGGAATCAGCCCCAGCATTTT.

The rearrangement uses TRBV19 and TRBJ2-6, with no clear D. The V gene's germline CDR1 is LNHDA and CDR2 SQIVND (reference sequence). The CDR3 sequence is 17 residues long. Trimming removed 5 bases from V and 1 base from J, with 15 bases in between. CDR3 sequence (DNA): TGTGCCAGTAGTCCAATTTTGACTGAGTCTGGGGCCAACGTCCTGACTTTC. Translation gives CASSPILTESGANVLTF.

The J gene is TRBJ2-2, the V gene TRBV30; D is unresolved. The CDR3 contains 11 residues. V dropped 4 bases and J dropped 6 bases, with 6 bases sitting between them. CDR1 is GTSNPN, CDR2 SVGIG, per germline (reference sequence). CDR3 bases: TGTGCCTGGAAGGAAGCCGGGGAGCTGTTTTTT. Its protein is CAWKEAGELFF.

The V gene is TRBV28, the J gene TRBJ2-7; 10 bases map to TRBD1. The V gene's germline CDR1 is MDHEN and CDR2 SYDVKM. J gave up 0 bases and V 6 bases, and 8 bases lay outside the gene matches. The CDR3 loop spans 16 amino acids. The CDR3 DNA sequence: TGTGCCAGCAGCTTACGCAGGACAGGGGGCTCCTACGAGCAGTACTTC. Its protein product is CASSLRRTGGSYEQYF.

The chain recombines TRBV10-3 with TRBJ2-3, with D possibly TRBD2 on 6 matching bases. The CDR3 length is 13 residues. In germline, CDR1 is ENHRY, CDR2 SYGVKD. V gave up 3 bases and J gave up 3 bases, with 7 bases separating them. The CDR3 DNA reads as TGTGCCATCAGTGATCGGGGGACAGATACGCAGTATTTT. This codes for CAISDRGTDTQYF.

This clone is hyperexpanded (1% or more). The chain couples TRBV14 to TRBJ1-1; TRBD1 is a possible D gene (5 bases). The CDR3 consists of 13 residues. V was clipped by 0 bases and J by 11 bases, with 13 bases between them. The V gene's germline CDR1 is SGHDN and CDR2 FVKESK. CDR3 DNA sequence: TGTGCCAGCAGCCAAGATCGAGCAGGGATGGCTTTCTTT. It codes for CASSQDRAGMAFF.

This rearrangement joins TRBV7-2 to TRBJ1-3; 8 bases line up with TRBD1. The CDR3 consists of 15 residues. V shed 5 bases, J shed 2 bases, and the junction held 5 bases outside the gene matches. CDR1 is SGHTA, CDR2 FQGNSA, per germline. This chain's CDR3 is CASSPDRGPGNTIYF. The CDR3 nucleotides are TGTGCCAGCAGCCCCGACAGGGGCCCTGGAAACACCATATATTTT.

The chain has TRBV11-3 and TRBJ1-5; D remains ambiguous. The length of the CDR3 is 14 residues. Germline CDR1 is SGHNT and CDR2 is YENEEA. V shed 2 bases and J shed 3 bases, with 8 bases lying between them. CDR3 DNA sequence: TGTGCCAGCAGCTTATCAGCCATCAATCAGCCCCAGCATTTT. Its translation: CASSLSAINQPQHF.

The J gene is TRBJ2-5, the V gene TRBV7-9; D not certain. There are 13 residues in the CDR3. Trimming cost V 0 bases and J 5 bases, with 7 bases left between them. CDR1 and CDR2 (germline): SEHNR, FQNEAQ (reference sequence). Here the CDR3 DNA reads TGTGCCAGCAGCTTAGCACGTAGCGAGACCCAGTACTTC. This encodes CASSLARSETQYF.

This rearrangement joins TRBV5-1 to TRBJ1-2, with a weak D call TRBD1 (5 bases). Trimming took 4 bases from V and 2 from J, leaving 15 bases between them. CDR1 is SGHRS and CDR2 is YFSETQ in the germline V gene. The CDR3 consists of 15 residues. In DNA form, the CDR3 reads TGCGCCAGCAGCCGGGGACCTGACGGAAACTATGGCTACACCTTC. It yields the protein CASSRGPDGNYGYTF.